These 2 T cell receptor beta chains came from one sample sequenced in a study of cytomegalovirus exposure and HLA in healthy donors. The PCR ran on 60 Vbeta and 13 Jbeta primers. TCRdb keeps only in-frame clones here, not all; method: immunoSEQ multiplex PCR. The sample contains 100,000 to 150,000 clones, over 65% of which appear only once. The material sequenced was PBMCs. These receptors were taken from a man between 35 and 55 years old in good health and CMV-seronegative.

The V gene is TRBV11-2, the J gene TRBJ1-1, with a tentative D call TRBD1 (5 bases). The ends were cut back, 1 base at V and 1 base at J, with 16 bases in the middle. Germline values: CDR1 SGHAT, CDR2 FQNNGV. CDR3 length: 17 residues. Written as DNA, the CDR3 is TGTGCCAGCAGCTTAGGACCGGCCAGGGTGAGGAACACTGAAGCTTTCTTT. Protein sequence: CASSLGPARVRNTEAFF.

The CDR3 DNA reads TGTGCCAGCAGTTCAGGGGGAAAAAACATTCAGTACTTC. It is translated as CASSSGGKNIQYF. The V gene is TRBV28, the J gene TRBJ2-4; 7 bases align to TRBD1. V was pared by 4 bases and J by 4 bases, with 1 base of the junction left unmatched. This CDR3 region has 13 residues. CDR1 and CDR2 from the germline V gene are MDHEN and SYDVKM.